This T cell receptor (beta chain) appears in the sequencing data of a study of neurological immune-mediated disorders. The cDNA was produced through 5'RACE with 10-nucleotide random UMIs. TCRdb fed the 5' RACE reads into MiXCR, producing one record per CDR3 protein. This sample has about 44,000 distinct CDR3 sequences, with roughly 6.3% found just once. Concerning this clonotype itself: An end of the junction differs from the germline gene, which may be a read error.

The germline V gene encodes CDR1 KGHSH and CDR2 LQKENI. The CDR3 runs to 13 residues. Sequencing was performed on CD4+ T cells from blood. The rearrangement links TRBV18 to TRBJ1-4; D gene uncertain. The receptor was isolated from a woman between 40 and 50 years old in good health. The CDR3: CANSPETAEKLFF. The CDR3 DNA follows: TGTGCCAACTCACCAGAGACCGCTGAAAAACTGTTTTTT.